One and the same sample provided the 30 T cell receptor beta chains below, sequenced in a study of blood T cells in healthy people across ages. The use of a sample-barcoded 5' primer and a J-beta primer mix characterized a second PCR of roughly 6 to 11 cycles. MiXCR, run by TCRdb on the 5' RACE reads, gives a single entry per CDR3 protein. The sample contains about 830,000 distinct CDR3 sequences, under 80% of which appear only once. Sequencing was done on a sample of blood. These receptors were obtained from a young man in good health.

This chain connects TRBV29-1 to TRBJ2-4; D tentatively fits TRBD1 or TRBD2 (5 bases each). Judging by the DNA end, TRBJ2-7 fits better; the J call may be wrong. Germline lookup yields CDR1 SQVTM and CDR2 ANQGSEA. The CDR3 sequence is 16 residues long. The CDR3 is CSVGPNRDRSPYEQYF. In DNA form, the CDR3 reads TGCAGCGTTGGACCTAACCGGGACCGCAGCCCCTACGAGCAGTACTTC.

As regards this clonotype: This may be a read error: a much more frequent sequence differs by one nucleotide. The gene calls are TRBV3-1 and TRBJ2-7; TRBD2 agrees at 7 bases. The CDR3 is made up of 15 amino acids. The germline V gene has CDR1 LGHDT and CDR2 YNNKEL (reference sequence). V trimming: 2 bases; J trimming: 2 bases; junction bases outside the gene matches: 6. In DNA form, the CDR3 reads TGTGCCAGCAGCCAAAACCGAGCGGGGACCTACGAGCAGTACTTC. Amino acids: CASSQNRAGTYEQYF.

The rearrangement uses TRBV4-2 and TRBJ2-1; D perhaps matches TRBD1 (6 bases). V gave up 11 bases and J gave up 12 bases, with 23 bases separating them. The CDR3 is 13 residues long. From germline, CDR1 is LGHNA and CDR2 YNFKEQ. The CDR3 bases are TGTGCCCGTGGGGGCGGGTTCCAATTGCGGCAGTTCTTC. Protein product: CARGGGFQLRQFF.

The sample holds one count of this clonotype. The gene calls are TRBV20-1 and TRBJ2-1; a possible D gene is TRBD2 (7 bases). The CDR3 is 12 amino acids. Trimming pared 5 bases from V and 10 bases from J, leaving 15 bases between. CDR1 and CDR2 (germline): DFQATT, SNEGSKA (reference sequence). The CDR3: CSAFRGGDEQFF. The CDR3 DNA sequence: TGCAGTGCTTTTAGAGGGGGGGACGAGCAGTTCTTC.

CDR3 amino acids: CASTYLAGGYNEQFF. DNA of the CDR3: TGTGCCAGCACCTACCTAGCGGGGGGTTACAATGAGCAGTTCTTC. The chain links TRBV6-1 to TRBJ2-1; 11 bases are a match to TRBD2. The J segment lost 4 bases and the V segment lost 7 bases, leaving 6 bases of the junction unmatched. This CDR3 has 15 residues. CDR1 is MNHNS and CDR2 is SASEGT in the germline V gene.

This clonotype was seen repeatedly, ten times or more. This rearrangement joins TRBV29-1 to TRBJ2-7; D call uncertain. V was trimmed by 3 bases and J by 0 bases, leaving 9 bases between them. Germline CDR1 reads SQVTM; CDR2 reads ANQGSEA. The CDR3 is made up of 13 amino acids. The CDR3 DNA reads as TGCAGCGTTGACCTGGACGGCTCCTACGAGCAGTACTTC. Translated, it gives CSVDLDGSYEQYF.

V usage is TRBV7-2 and J usage is TRBJ2-3; no firm D call. The V gene lost 2 bases and the J gene lost 2 bases, with 11 bases spanning the gap. The CDR3 is 15 amino acids. Germline V gives CDR1 SGHTA, CDR2 FQGNSA. CDR3 nucleotides: TGTGCCAGCAGCTTAAACAGCCAGGCCACAGATACGCAGTATTTT. Protein: CASSLNSQATDTQYF.

A single count supports this clonotype. V and J are TRBV7-2 and TRBJ2-3; D possibly corresponds to TRBD2 (5 bases). V lost 5 bases and J lost 11, with 14 bases in between. The CDR3 extends over 12 amino acids. Germline loops: CDR1 SGHTA, CDR2 FQGNSA. CDR3 bases: TGTGCCAGCAGCCTCGGGTTTGCGGGGCAGTATTTT. Protein: CASSLGFAGQYF.

The chain links TRBV29-1 to TRBJ2-3; tentatively, D is TRBD2 (6 bases). CDR1 is SQVTM, CDR2 ANQGSEA, per germline. This CDR3 is built from 13 residues. The V gene lost 6 bases and the J gene lost 1 base, with 11 bases spanning the gap. The CDR3 region is CSVGGIGTDTQYF. The CDR3 DNA reads as TGCAGCGTGGGGGGAATTGGCACAGATACGCAGTATTTT.

The chain employs TRBV2 and TRBJ2-3; TRBD2 agrees at 8 bases. Germline V lookup: CDR1 SNHLY, CDR2 FYNNEI. This CDR3 is built from 14 residues. The J segment lost 4 bases and the V segment lost 6 bases, leaving 6 bases of the junction unmatched. The CDR3 nucleotides are TGTGCCAGCAGGGGGGGACTAGTCTCAGATACGCAGTATTTT. This sequence encodes CASRGGLVSDTQYF.

The rearrangement joins TRBV11-3 to TRBJ2-7; 12 bases map to TRBD2. This CDR3 comprises 16 residues. Trimming took 1 base from V and 5 from J; bases not matched to a gene: 6. Per the germline V gene, CDR1 is SGHNT and CDR2 is YENEEA. The CDR3 nucleotides read TGTGCCAGCAGCTTAGGCCTAGCGGGGGGGCCCCACGAGCAGTACTTC. Its protein is CASSLGLAGGPHEQYF.

The chain employs TRBV7-8 and TRBJ2-1; TRBD1 matches at 7 bases. The CDR3 sequence is 16 residues long. With 5 bases clipped from V and 3 bases from J, the junction kept 10 bases outside the gene matches. Germline lookup yields CDR1 SGHVS and CDR2 FQNEAQ. The CDR3 DNA reads TGTGCCAGCAGCCCGTGGACAGGCCGGCGCTACAATGAGCAGTTCTTC. Its protein is CASSPWTGRRYNEQFF.

This chain joins TRBV20-1 and TRBJ2-7; 7 bases map to TRBD1. Trimming took 6 bases from V and 5 from J; bases not matched to a gene: 10. Per the germline V gene, CDR1 is DFQATT and CDR2 is SNEGSKA (reference sequence). CDR3 length equals 13 residues. The CDR3 here is CSARYRDSHEQYF. Here the CDR3 DNA reads TGCAGTGCCCGGTACCGGGACAGCCACGAGCAGTACTTC.

The CDR3 DNA reads TGTGCCAGCAGCCAGCAGGGGGTACCATCTGGGGCCAACGTCCTGACTTTC. This translates into CASSQQGVPSGANVLTF. This chain joins TRBV4-2 and TRBJ2-6, with 7 bases identical to TRBD1. CDR1 LGHNA and CDR2 YNFKEQ come from the germline V gene. J gave up 1 base and V 3 bases, and 6 bases lay outside the gene matches. The length of the CDR3 is 17 residues.

This clonotype has only a few counts. The chain is built from TRBV27 and TRBJ2-1; D unresolved. Germline V gene data show CDR1 as MNHEY and CDR2 as SMNVEV (reference sequence). CDR3 length equals 11 residues. The V gene lost 5 bases and the J gene lost 9 bases, with 8 bases spanning the gap. The CDR3 DNA follows: TGTGCCAGCAGTCAATGGGGTGAGCAGTTCTTC. It is translated as CASSQWGEQFF.

There are a few counts of this clonotype. The chain is built from TRBV29-1 and TRBJ2-5; TRBD1 aligns across 8 bases. Unmatched junction bases numbered 11, after V lost 7 bases and J lost 13 bases. The length of the CDR3 is 11 residues. CDR1 and CDR2 (germline): SQVTM, ANQGSEA. The CDR3 DNA is TGCAGCGCCATGGGGGGACAGGCGGTGTACTTC. Amino acids: CSAMGGQAVYF.

This chain joins TRBV5-1 and TRBJ2-5, with 7 bases lining up with TRBD2. The last part of the DNA fits TRBJ2-7 better; the J call may be wrong. Germline V gene lookup returns CDR1 SGHRS and CDR2 YFSETQ. The CDR3 has 16 amino acids. The CDR3 reads CASSLNGGSPRYEQYF. CDR3 nucleotide sequence: TGCGCCAGCAGCCTAAACGGGGGGTCCCCGCGATACGAGCAGTACTTC.

The count of this clonotype is one. This sequence joins TRBV24-1 and TRBJ1-2, with D unresolved. Trimming cost V 1 base and J 4 bases, with 6 bases left between them. The V gene's germline CDR1 is KGHDR and CDR2 SFDVKD. The length of the CDR3 is 13 residues. The CDR3 coding sequence is TGTGCCACCAGTGATTTTGTAGGCTATGGCTACACCTTC. This gives the protein CATSDFVGYGYTF.

This rearrangement joins TRBV10-3 to TRBJ2-7; 9 bases map to TRBD1. This CDR3 contains 15 residues. Trimming cost V 5 bases and J 1 base; bases outside gene matches: 6. Germline CDR1 is ENHRY and CDR2 is SYGVKD. The CDR3 bases are TGTGCCATCAGTCGGACAGGGGACTATTCCTACGAGCAGTACTTC. It translates to CAISRTGDYSYEQYF.

The chain employs TRBV7-2 and TRBJ2-7; D gene ambiguous. Germline lookup yields CDR1 SGHTA and CDR2 FQGNSA. The V end lost 5 bases, the J end lost 0 bases, and 14 bases lay between the germline ends. The CDR3 has 15 residues. For the CDR3, the DNA is TGTGCCAGCAGCATCCCCACGGGTTTCTCCTACGAGCAGTACTTC. Translation gives CASSIPTGFSYEQYF.

The DNA of the CDR3 is TGTGCCAGCAGTCTAGGAGACAGGGGGTCTTTTGAGCAGTTCTTC. Translation: CASSLGDRGSFEQFF. This sequence joins TRBV12-3 or TRBV12-4 and TRBJ2-1, with TRBD1 identical over 9 bases. J lost 9 bases, V lost 5 bases, and 11 bases had no gene match. CDR3 size: 15 residues.

This sequence joins TRBV18 and TRBJ1-1; 10 nucleotides agree with TRBD1. CDR3 length: 14 residues. J gave up 2 bases and V 7 bases, and 4 bases lay outside the gene matches. Germline CDR1 reads KGHSH; CDR2 reads LQKENI. The CDR3 nucleotides read TGTGCCAGCTTAGGACAGGGGGATAACACTGAAGCTTTCTTT. Translated, it gives CASLGQGDNTEAFF. Based on the CDR3 plus reference TRBV18 and TRBJ1-1, the full variable domain is NAGVMQNPRHLVRRRGQEARLRCSPMKGHSHVYWYRQLPEEGLKFMVYLQKENIIDESGMPKERFSAEFPKEGPSILRIQQVVRGDSAAYFCASLGQGDNTEAFFGQGTRLTVV.

This rearrangement joins TRBV5-1 to TRBJ1-1; D perhaps matches TRBD1 (6 bases). The ends were cut back, 10 bases at V and 2 bases at J, with 18 bases in the middle. The germline V gene encodes CDR1 SGHRS and CDR2 YFSETQ. The CDR3 extends over 14 amino acids. CDR3 in DNA: TGCGCCTCCCACAGGGACAACCCAAACACTGAAGCTTTCTTT. Translation gives CASHRDNPNTEAFF.

V gene TRBV7-9 combines with J gene TRBJ2-1, with 7 bases matching TRBD2. This CDR3 region has 15 residues. With 7 bases clipped from V and 5 bases from J, the junction kept 11 bases outside the gene matches. Germline V CDR1 and CDR2: SEHNR, FQNEAQ (reference sequence). Here the CDR3 reads CASNPPGLGDNEQFF. CDR3 nucleotide sequence: TGTGCCAGCAACCCTCCCGGACTAGGGGACAATGAGCAGTTCTTC. The full variable domain, its missing parts supplied by reference TRBV7-9 and TRBJ2-1, is DTGVSQNPRHKITKRGQNVTFRCDPISEHNRLYWYRQTLGQGPEFLTYFQNEAQLEKSRLLSDRFSAERPKGSFSTLEIQRTEQGDSAMYLCASNPPGLGDNEQFFGPGTRLTVL.

The genes are TRBV4-2 and TRBJ2-7; 9 positions match TRBD2. The CDR3 loop spans 14 amino acids. The V segment lost 1 base and the J segment 10 bases; nucleotides outside the gene matches: 8. Germline V gene lookup returns CDR1 LGHNA and CDR2 YNFKEQ. The CDR3 sequence is CASSQARLAEIQYF. Written as DNA, the CDR3 is TGTGCCAGCAGCCAAGCACGACTAGCGGAAATTCAGTACTTC.

This clonotype was observed a handful of times. The chain is built from TRBV7-9 and TRBJ1-1; 8 bases are shared with TRBD1. This CDR3 comprises 15 residues. Losses at the gene ends were 5 bases for V and 3 bases for J; bases not matched to a gene: 8. Per germline, CDR1 SEHNR and CDR2 FQNEAQ (reference sequence). The CDR3 region is CASSPLDREDTEAFF. The CDR3 DNA reads TGTGCCAGCAGCCCTCTGGACAGGGAGGACACTGAAGCTTTCTTT.

This clonotype was seen a few times. The chain links TRBV4-3 to TRBJ2-3; D uncertain. CDR3 length: 15 amino acids. Per the germline V gene, CDR1 is LGHNA and CDR2 is YSLEER. Trimming took off 0 bases at V and 2 bases at J, with 9 bases between the two ends. The CDR3 nucleotides read TGCGCCAGCAGCCAAGATCCAGCAGTCACAGATACGCAGTATTTT. Translating it yields CASSQDPAVTDTQYF.

J is TRBJ2-1 and V is TRBV7-3, with a weak D call TRBD1 (6 bases). V gave up 5 bases and J gave up 0 bases, with 20 bases separating them. Per germline, CDR1 SGHTA and CDR2 FQGTGA. The CDR3 is 18 amino acids. CDR3 sequence (DNA): TGTGCCAGCAGCCCCTCCCCGGACAGCCTGCCCTCCTACAATGAGCAGTTCTTC. It is translated as CASSPSPDSLPSYNEQFF.

This clonotype has only one observation. This chain connects TRBV6-2 or TRBV6-3 to TRBJ2-6, with 10 bases lining up with TRBD1. CDR3 size: 17 residues. Germline V gene sequence: CDR1 MNHEY, CDR2 SVGEGT. Trimming removed 8 bases from V and 0 bases from J; junction bases left unmatched: 7. The CDR3, as DNA: TGTGCCAGCTGGGCGACAGGGGGCCACTCTGGGGCCAACGTCCTGACTTTC. It yields the protein CASWATGGHSGANVLTF.

This chain joins TRBV7-2 and TRBJ2-1, with D perhaps given as TRBD1 or TRBD2 (5 bases each). Germline V gene data show CDR1 as SGHTA and CDR2 as FQGNSA. The CDR3 has 13 amino acids. V was pared by 2 bases and J by 5 bases, with 7 bases between. The CDR3 spells CASSLMGHNEQFF. DNA of the CDR3: TGTGCCAGCAGCTTAATGGGACACAATGAGCAGTTCTTC.